One sample yielded the 30 T cell receptor beta chains listed below, sequenced in a study of T-cell memory formation after mild COVID-19. From the 5' RACE reads, TCRdb called clonotypes with MiXCR, one entry per CDR3 protein. The sample lists 240,000 or so distinct CDR3 sequences, roughly a tenth occurring once. Sequencing used PBMCs or a T cell subset sorted from them (not recorded which). These receptors were obtained from a man between 18 and 35 years old who had mild COVID-19 (a few samples of this study predate the infection). Cell type and time point are not known.

The chain combines TRBV10-3 with TRBJ2-7; either TRBD1 or TRBD2 may fit D (6 bases each). Germline CDR1 and CDR2: ENHRY and SYGVKD. CDR3 length: 14 amino acids. With 6 bases removed from V and 2 bases from J, the gap between germline ends came to 14 bases. CDR3 in amino acids: CAIRTGADTYEQYF. The DNA of the CDR3 is TGTGCCATCAGGACGGGGGCCGATACCTACGAGCAGTACTTC.

In this sample, this clonotype turned up many times. This chain links TRBV11-2 with TRBJ2-1; no clear D gene. With 4 bases removed from V and 9 bases from J, the gap between germline ends came to 25 bases. The germline V gene has CDR1 SGHAT and CDR2 FQNNGV. The CDR3 spans 17 residues. The CDR3 nucleotides read TGTGCCAGCAGCTCATCCAGCTTGGCCCGGGCTTCGGGTGAGCAGTTCTTC. Translating it yields CASSSSSLARASGEQFF. Full variable domain (rest looked up from reference TRBV11-2 and TRBJ2-1): EAGVAQSPRYKIIEKRQSVAFWCNPISGHATLYWYQQILGQGPKLLIQFQNNGVVDDSQLPKDRFSAERLKGVDSTLKIQPAKLEDSAVYLCASSSSSLARASGEQFFGPGTRLTVL.

CDR3 in DNA: TGTGCCAGCAGGCATTCGGACAGGGGGCTGCTAGACGAGCAGTACTTC. Amino acid sequence: CASRHSDRGLLDEQYF. The V and J genes are TRBV2 and TRBJ2-7; 11 bases agree with TRBD1. The CDR3 has 16 residues. V trimming: 6 bases; J trimming: 5 bases; junction bases outside the gene matches: 12. The germline gives CDR1 SNHLY, CDR2 FYNNEI.

This clonotype was recorded a few times. The genes are TRBV20-1 and TRBJ2-1; D not resolved. Germline V CDR1 and CDR2: DFQATT, SNEGSKA (reference sequence). V was shortened by 0 bases and J by 5 bases, with 5 bases between the two germline ends. The CDR3 length is 12 residues. This chain's CDR3 is CSARDLDNEQFF. As DNA, the CDR3 is TGCAGTGCTAGAGATCTGGACAATGAGCAGTTCTTC.

This clonotype was found a few times. This chain's CDR3 is CASTLSYTQYF. The CDR3 DNA is TGTGCCAGCACGCTGTCTTATACGCAGTATTTT. This sequence joins TRBV2 and TRBJ2-3; the D is unclear. CDR1 and CDR2 (germline): SNHLY, FYNNEI. The germline V and J ends were trimmed by 7 bases and 7 bases, with 9 bases remaining between them. This CDR3 is 11 amino acids long.

There are many counts of this clonotype. V usage is TRBV29-1 and J usage is TRBJ2-5; no clear D. This CDR3 contains 14 residues. Germline CDR1 is SQVTM and CDR2 is ANQGSEA. The V end was cut by 0 bases, the J end by 1 base, with 9 bases between. The CDR3 sequence: CSVEDLRSQETQYF. Here the CDR3 DNA reads TGCAGCGTTGAAGATCTGCGCAGCCAAGAGACCCAGTACTTC.

This clonotype showed up many times. The CDR3 region has the DNA TGCGCCAGCAGTCTTAGCGGGGTCCAAGAGACCCAGTACTTC. This gives the protein CASSLSGVQETQYF. J is TRBJ2-5 and V is TRBV5-1; 8 positions match TRBD2. Trimming at V came to 5 bases and at J to 1 base, leaving 4 bases not matched to a gene. The CDR3 extends over 14 amino acids. From germline, CDR1 is SGHRS and CDR2 YFSETQ.

The rearrangement joins TRBV5-1 to TRBJ2-2, with D perhaps TRBD2 (6 bases). Trimming left V 6 bases short and J 0 bases short, with 9 bases between. The CDR3 loop spans 14 amino acids. Germline V gives CDR1 SGHRS, CDR2 YFSETQ. CDR3 DNA: TGCGCCAGCAATGAGCGGGCGAACACCGGGGAGCTGTTTTTT. Translation: CASNERANTGELFF.

This chain links TRBV9 with TRBJ2-5; 12 nucleotides agree with TRBD2. Trimming at V came to 1 base and at J to 2 bases, leaving 6 bases not matched to a gene. This CDR3 comprises 17 residues. CDR1 SGDLS and CDR2 YYNGEE come from the germline V gene. CDR3: CASSVRLAGDPQETQYF. As DNA, the CDR3 is TGTGCCAGCAGCGTAAGACTAGCGGGGGACCCGCAAGAGACCCAGTACTTC.

This clonotype has ten or more counts. The V and J genes are TRBV7-6 and TRBJ2-5; unclear D gene. The CDR3 runs 13 residues. The germline V gene encodes CDR1 SGHVS and CDR2 FNYEAQ. V lost 1 base to trimming and J lost 6 bases, with 9 bases between them. DNA of the CDR3: TGTGCCAGCAGCTTAGGGCATTCTCAGACCCAGTACTTC. It encodes CASSLGHSQTQYF.

This clonotype was picked up a small number of times. The J gene is TRBJ2-5, the V gene TRBV5-1, with 7 bases that match TRBD1. CDR1 SGHRS and CDR2 YFSETQ come from the germline V gene. V gave up 2 bases and J gave up 4 bases; unmatched junction bases: 8. This CDR3 region has 15 residues. As DNA, the CDR3 is TGCGCCAGCAGCTTTGGGGCCAACAGGGGAGAGACCCAGTACTTC. It is translated as CASSFGANRGETQYF.

This clonotype was counted between two and nine times. The J gene is TRBJ1-1, the V gene TRBV5-1; D gene unclear. The germline V gene has CDR1 SGHRS and CDR2 YFSETQ. This CDR3 is 13 amino acids long. Trimming cost V 1 base and J 4 bases, with 8 bases left between them. The CDR3 nucleotides are TGCGCCAGCAGCTTGAGGTTTGGCACTGAAGCTTTCTTT. Protein product: CASSLRFGTEAFF.

The table lists this clonotype with a few counts. J is TRBJ1-2 and V is TRBV6-5; 9 bases agree with TRBD1. This CDR3 spans 15 amino acids. Unmatched junction bases numbered 9, after V lost 6 bases and J lost 4 bases. Germline V lookup: CDR1 MNHEY, CDR2 SVGAGI. The CDR3 bases are TGTGCCAGCAGCTCGGACAGGGGAAGACCCTATGGCTACACCTTC. As protein: CASSSDRGRPYGYTF.

This clonotype was detected many times. V and J are TRBV18 and TRBJ1-3; D may be TRBD1 (5 bases). CDR3 length: 17 amino acids. Trimming removed 0 bases from V and 0 bases from J, with 12 bases in between. Germline V gene data show CDR1 as KGHSH and CDR2 as LQKENI. Written as DNA, the CDR3 is TGTGCCAGCTCACCACCGTACAGGACGATCTCTGGAAACACCATATATTTT. Translating gives CASSPPYRTISGNTIYF.

The chain employs TRBV5-1 and TRBJ2-7; D remains ambiguous. CDR1 is SGHRS, CDR2 YFSETQ, per germline. This CDR3 has 12 amino acids. V dropped 1 base and J dropped 7 bases, with 9 bases sitting between them. CDR3 bases: TGCGCCAGCAGCTTGACCGGTCCGGAGCAGTACTTC. This translates into CASSLTGPEQYF.

The chain has TRBV12-3 or TRBV12-4 and TRBJ1-1, with D unresolved. This CDR3 has 13 residues. The ends were cut back, 3 bases at V and 13 bases at J, with 18 bases in the middle. The chain's CDR3 is CASSFQDGRRSFF. The CDR3 DNA reads as TGTGCCAGCAGTTTTCAGGACGGTCGTCGCAGTTTCTTT.

This clonotype has only a few counts. As DNA, the CDR3 is TGTGCCAGCAGTTTAAAAGAGACCCAGTACTTC. This translates into CASSLKETQYF. The chain has TRBV28 and TRBJ2-5; no firm D call. Between the trimmed V and J ends, which lost 2 bases and 3 bases, there was a span of 1 base. Germline V gene sequence: CDR1 MDHEN, CDR2 SYDVKM. This CDR3 region has 11 residues.

This clonotype was found a few times. V gene TRBV20-1 combines with J gene TRBJ2-3, with D perhaps matching TRBD1 (6 bases). Germline V gene data show CDR1 as DFQATT and CDR2 as SNEGSKA (reference sequence). CDR3 length: 17 amino acids. Between the trimmed V and J ends, which lost 0 bases and 4 bases, there was a span of 20 bases. The CDR3 nucleotides read TGCAGTGCTAGAGACCTACAGGGATCAATTCCGCCAGATACGCAGTATTTT. Its protein is CSARDLQGSIPPDTQYF.

V is TRBV10-3 and J is TRBJ2-7; a possible D gene is TRBD2 (6 bases). The CDR3 sequence is 17 residues long. Trimming removed 0 bases from V and 0 bases from J, with 15 bases in between. CDR1 and CDR2 from the germline V gene are ENHRY and SYGVKD. CDR3 sequence: CAISESEGGPSSYEQYF. The CDR3, as DNA: TGTGCCATCAGTGAGTCGGAGGGCGGGCCCAGCTCCTACGAGCAGTACTTC.

This rearrangement joins TRBV29-1 to TRBJ2-1; the D gene is possibly TRBD1 (6 bases). The CDR3 length is 14 residues. Looked up from germline, CDR1 is SQVTM and CDR2 is ANQGSEA. The V end lost 1 base, the J end lost 4 bases, and 11 bases lay between the germline ends. In DNA, the CDR3 is TGCAGCGTTGAAGGCGGCAGGGGTTACAATGAGCAGTTCTTC. Protein: CSVEGGRGYNEQFF.

A few counts support this clonotype. J is TRBJ1-2 and V is TRBV4-1, with 8 bases matching TRBD1. Germline V gene data show CDR1 as MGHRA and CDR2 as YSYEKL. This CDR3 is 15 amino acids long. V was pared by 6 bases and J by 1 base, with 7 bases of the junction left unmatched. CDR3 protein: CASSRATGDNYGYTF. The CDR3 bases are TGCGCCAGCAGTAGGGCGACAGGGGATAACTATGGCTACACCTTC.

Only a few counts were recorded for this clonotype. One end of the junction is discordant with germline, which a read error may explain. The gene calls are TRBV6-5 and TRBJ2-7, with TRBD1 as a possible D gene (6 bases). This CDR3 region has 11 residues. Germline CDR1 reads MNHEY; CDR2 reads SVGAGI. CDR3 region: CASSQGTNWNF. The DNA of the CDR3 is TGTGCCAGCAGTCAAGGGACAAACTGGAACTTC.

The rearrangement uses TRBV19 and TRBJ2-1; D gene ambiguous. Germline assignment: CDR1 LNHDA and CDR2 SQIVND (reference sequence). The CDR3 has 14 amino acids. Between the trimmed V and J ends, which lost 6 bases and 8 bases, there was a span of 17 bases. The CDR3 coding sequence is TGTGCCAGTAGCCCCATCGAGGCTGGGGATGAGCAGTTCTTC. Translated: CASSPIEAGDEQFF.

V usage is TRBV25-1 and J usage is TRBJ2-4, with 8 bases aligning to TRBD2. The CDR3 is 13 amino acids. The germline V gene encodes CDR1 MGHDK and CDR2 SYGVNS. Trimming cost V 4 bases and J 8 bases; bases outside gene matches: 4. The CDR3 nucleotides are TGTGCCAGCAGTGTTTTCGGGAGGGACATTCAGTACTTC. Residues: CASSVFGRDIQYF.

This clonotype occurred once. The chain joins TRBV2 to TRBJ2-7; TRBD1 might be the D (5 bases). Per the germline V gene, CDR1 is SNHLY and CDR2 is FYNNEI. The V end was cut by 0 bases, the J end by 11 bases, with 14 bases between. The CDR3 loop spans 13 amino acids. The chain's CDR3 is CASSEALWGPEYF. The CDR3 coding sequence is TGTGCCAGCAGTGAAGCGCTATGGGGCCCGGAGTACTTC.

This clonotype was seen a handful of times. The V call is TRBV12-3 or TRBV12-4, the J call TRBJ2-2; D remains unclear. The CDR3 contains 11 residues. The CDR3 loop is CAGRNTGELFF. DNA of the CDR3: TGTGCTGGGCGGAACACCGGGGAGCTGTTTTTT.

J is TRBJ2-5 and V is TRBV18, with D maybe TRBD2 (6 bases). CDR3 size: 16 residues. V dropped 2 bases and J dropped 7 bases, with 20 bases sitting between them. Germline CDR1 and CDR2: KGHSH and LQKENI. The CDR3 coding sequence is TGTGCCAGCTCACCAGTCCAGGAAGCGGCGGGGTCGACCCAGTACTTC. Protein: CASSPVQEAAGSTQYF.

The rearrangement links TRBV4-1 to TRBJ2-5; no firm D call. CDR3 length: 16 amino acids. V dropped 2 bases and J dropped 5 bases, with 18 bases sitting between them. The V gene's germline CDR1 is MGHRA and CDR2 YSYEKL. CDR3 sequence reads: CASSQFSRLGVETQYF. In nucleotides, the CDR3 is TGCGCCAGCAGCCAATTCTCCAGGCTTGGGGTCGAGACCCAGTACTTC.

The chain has TRBV30 and TRBJ2-3; 7 bases are a match to TRBD2. The V segment lost 5 bases and the J segment 1 base; nucleotides outside the gene matches: 3. The CDR3 extends over 13 amino acids. Germline lookup yields CDR1 GTSNPN and CDR2 SVGIG (reference sequence). The CDR3 spells CAWSAGGTDTQYF. The CDR3 bases are TGTGCCTGGTCGGCGGGGGGCACAGATACGCAGTATTTT.

This rearrangement joins TRBV2 to TRBJ1-1; a weak D match, TRBD1 (5 bases). Germline CDR1 reads SNHLY; CDR2 reads FYNNEI. The CDR3 contains 15 residues. Trimming removed 5 bases at V and 3 bases at J, with 16 bases between. This CDR3 reads CASSSGTAPDTEAFF. CDR3 sequence (DNA): TGTGCCAGCAGTTCCGGGACCGCCCCGGACACTGAAGCTTTCTTT.